The clone carrying this TCR beta chain came up a few times. Its antigen is unidentified. Losses at the gene ends were 2 bases for V and 4 bases for J; bases not matched to a gene: 2. Germline-derived CDR1 and CDR2 are SGHVS and FNYEAQ. The CDR3 totals 14 residues. Isolated RNA was reverse transcribed in full, so expressed TCRB transcripts were sequenced. Profiled with immunoSEQ multiplex PCR; TCRdb holds only in-frame clones, not every one. The sample lists 200,000 to 300,000 clones, roughly 13% occurring once. This entry comes from a study of beta chain features in type 1 diabetes. Notes on the study in general: HLA effects on TCRB rearrangement stayed unresolved here. Across all four CD4+ subsets, people with type 1 diabetes showed modestly shorter TCRB CDR3s. PCR might favor shorter templates, equally in patients and controls.

The source is a man aged 30 to 39 with type 1 diabetes. Sequencing input: naive CD4+ T cells from blood. The chain couples TRBV7-6 to TRBJ2-1; 7 bases are a match to TRBD2. CDR3 protein: CASSLMGGYNEQFF. CDR3 DNA sequence: TGTGCCAGCAGCTTAATGGGGGGGTACAATGAGCAGTTCTTC.